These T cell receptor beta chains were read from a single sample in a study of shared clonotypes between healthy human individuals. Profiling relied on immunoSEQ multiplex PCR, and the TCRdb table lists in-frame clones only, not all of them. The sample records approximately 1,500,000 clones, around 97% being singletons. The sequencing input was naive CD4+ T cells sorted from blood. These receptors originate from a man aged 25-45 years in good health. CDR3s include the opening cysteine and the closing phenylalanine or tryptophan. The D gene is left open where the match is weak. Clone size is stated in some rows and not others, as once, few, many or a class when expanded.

DNA: TGTGCCAGCAGACCGAGAGGACAGGTTACTGAAGCTTTCTTT
CDR3: CASRPRGQVTEAFF
size: .
D: TRBD1
J: TRBJ1-1
V: TRBV6-5

DNA: TGTGCCAGCAGCTCCCTAGCGGGAGTTTTCCAAGAGACCCAGTACTTC
CDR3: CASSSLAGVFQETQYF
size: .
D: TRBD2
J: TRBJ2-5
V: TRBV7-2

DNA: TGTGCCAGCTCACTGGGGACTGTCGCCTACAATGAGCAGTTCTTC
CDR3: CASSLGTVAYNEQFF
size: .
D: .
J: TRBJ2-1
V: TRBV18

DNA: TGCGCCAGCAGCATCGTCCCGGGACAGGGGGCGACCGGGGAGCTGTTTTTT
CDR3: CASSIVPGQGATGELFF
size: .
D: TRBD1
J: TRBJ2-2
V: TRBV5-1

DNA: TGTGCCAGCGAGGGAGCCTCTGGAAACACCATATATTTT
CDR3: CASEGASGNTIYF
size: .
D: .
J: TRBJ1-3
V: TRBV7-9

DNA: TGTGCCAGCAGTTTAATGGGTCATGGCTACACCTTC
CDR3: CASSLMGHGYTF
size: .
D: .
J: TRBJ1-2
V: TRBV28

DNA: TGTGCCAGCTCACCTCTCGGTGGGGTCGGGGAGACCCAGTACTTC
CDR3: CASSPLGGVGETQYF
size: .
D: .
J: TRBJ2-5
V: TRBV18

DNA: TGTGCCAGCAGCTTAGCGATAAATAAGGCGGGCGGACCCACTGAAGCTTTCTTT
CDR3: CASSLAINKAGGPTEAFF
size: .
D: .
J: TRBJ1-1
V: TRBV7-2

DNA: TGTGCCAGCAAAATGGGCAAAGAGACCCAGTACTTC
CDR3: CASKMGKETQYF
size: .
D: .
J: TRBJ2-5
V: TRBV5-5

DNA: TGTGCCAGCAGCTTGGAGAGGGGCAGGCAAGAGACCCAGTACTTC
CDR3: CASSLERGRQETQYF
size: .
D: .
J: TRBJ2-5
V: TRBV5-4

DNA: TGTGCCAGCAGTATACAACAGGGTCGGCAGTACTTC
CDR3: CASSIQQGRQYF
size: once
D: .
J: TRBJ2-5
V: TRBV25-1

DNA: TGTGCCAGCAGCGTAGGTCGGGTCGACCTAGAGACCCAGTACTTC
CDR3: CASSVGRVDLETQYF
size: .
D: .
J: TRBJ2-5
V: TRBV9

DNA: TGTGCCAGCAGCTTAAGACAGGGGTCCGGCTACACCTTC
CDR3: CASSLRQGSGYTF
size: .
D: TRBD1
J: TRBJ1-2
V: TRBV7-3

DNA: TGCAGCGTCGAGGACAGGGATCAAGCAAAACTGTTTTTT
CDR3: CSVEDRDQAKLFF
size: .
D: TRBD1
J: TRBJ1-4
V: TRBV29-1

DNA: TGCGCCAGCAGCCCGGAACTGGGACAGGGACGTAATGAGCAGTTCTTC
CDR3: CASSPELGQGRNEQFF
size: .
D: TRBD1
J: TRBJ2-1
V: TRBV5-1

DNA: TGTGCCAGTACCGTAGGAGGGCGGACATCTGGAAACACCATATATTTT
CDR3: CASTVGGRTSGNTIYF
size: .
D: .
J: TRBJ1-3
V: TRBV19

DNA: TGTGCCAGCTCACCTTTCCGACAGGGGACTACAACCGGGGAGCTGTTTTTT
CDR3: CASSPFRQGTTTGELFF
size: .
D: .
J: TRBJ2-2
V: TRBV18

DNA: TGTGCCAGCAGCAAGCCGACAGGGAACGGCGGGGAGCTGTTTTTT
CDR3: CASSKPTGNGGELFF
size: .
D: TRBD1
J: TRBJ2-2
V: TRBV13

DNA: TGTGCCAGCAGTGCCCCCCCCTACAATGAGCAGTTCTTC
CDR3: CASSAPPYNEQFF
size: .
D: .
J: TRBJ2-1
V: TRBV27

DNA: TGCGCCAGCAGCCCTGGGGGTCAGTTGGATGGTGGCTACACCTTC
CDR3: CASSPGGQLDGGYTF
size: .
D: .
J: TRBJ1-2
V: TRBV4-1

DNA: TGTGCCAGCAGTCTGTCGGGACAGAGTTACGAGCAGTACTTC
CDR3: CASSLSGQSYEQYF
size: .
D: TRBD1
J: TRBJ2-7
V: TRBV6-6

DNA: TGCGCCAGCAGCATAGCGGGAGGGTCGCCTGAGCAGTTCTTC
CDR3: CASSIAGGSPEQFF
size: .
D: TRBD2
J: TRBJ2-1
V: TRBV5-1

DNA: TGTGCCAGCTCACCAATAGCGCAAAGCTCCTACAATGAGCAGTTCTTC
CDR3: CASSPIAQSSYNEQFF
size: .
D: .
J: TRBJ2-1
V: TRBV18

DNA: TGTGCCAGTAGTATGCACAGGGGGGATTACGAGCAGTACTTC
CDR3: CASSMHRGDYEQYF
size: .
D: TRBD1
J: TRBJ2-7
V: TRBV19

DNA: TGTGCCAGCAGTCTCCGGGACAGGTCGGACGAGCAGTACTTC
CDR3: CASSLRDRSDEQYF
size: .
D: TRBD1
J: TRBJ2-7
V: TRBV6-5

DNA: TGCGCCAGCAGCTTGTTTCAGGGGAACAATGAGCAGTTCTTC
CDR3: CASSLFQGNNEQFF
size: .
D: .
J: TRBJ2-1
V: TRBV5-1

DNA: TGTGCCAGCAGTCTCGATTACAGGGGCTACGAGCAGTACTTC
CDR3: CASSLDYRGYEQYF
size: .
D: TRBD1
J: TRBJ2-7
V: TRBV28

DNA: TGCAGTGCGTCTACAGGGTGGGTTCAGTACTTC
CDR3: CSASTGWVQYF
size: .
D: .
J: TRBJ2-4
V: TRBV20-1

DNA: TGTGCCAGCAGCGTAGTGGCGGGAACTAGCCCTTCCAACACCGGGGAGCTGTTTTTT
CDR3: CASSVVAGTSPSNTGELFF
size: .
D: .
J: TRBJ2-2
V: TRBV9

DNA: TGCGCCAGCAGCTTGGCCCCAGGGCGATACGAGCAGTACTTC
CDR3: CASSLAPGRYEQYF
size: .
D: .
J: TRBJ2-7
V: TRBV5-1

DNA: TGTGCCAGCAGCTCCCTAGGGGGTGAGCAGTTCTTC
CDR3: CASSSLGGEQFF
size: .
D: .
J: TRBJ2-1
V: TRBV7-6

DNA: TGTGCCAGCAGTCTTGGGACTAGCGGGAGTGGCTACGAGCAGTACTTC
CDR3: CASSLGTSGSGYEQYF
size: once
D: TRBD2
J: TRBJ2-7
V: TRBV7-6

DNA: TGCGCCAGCAGCCAAGATTGGTACAGCAGCTCCTACGAGCAGTACTTC
CDR3: CASSQDWYSSSYEQYF
size: .
D: .
J: TRBJ2-7
V: TRBV4-1

DNA: TGTGCCAGCAGCGCGCCCGGGCGAGACACTGAAGCTTTCTTT
CDR3: CASSAPGRDTEAFF
size: once
D: .
J: TRBJ1-1
V: TRBV13

DNA: TGTGCCAGCAGACGCGACGGGGTGAACACTGAAGCTTTCTTT
CDR3: CASRRDGVNTEAFF
size: .
D: .
J: TRBJ1-1
V: TRBV6-5

DNA: TGTGCCAGCAGTCGGGACAGTATTCCCTACGAGCAGTACTTC
CDR3: CASSRDSIPYEQYF
size: .
D: TRBD1
J: TRBJ2-7
V: TRBV6-5

DNA: TGTGCCAGCAGTTTAATTCCGACAGGTCCTGAAGCTTTCTTT
CDR3: CASSLIPTGPEAFF
size: .
D: .
J: TRBJ1-1
V: TRBV28

DNA: TGTGCCAGCAGCTTAATGGCGGGAGCTCAAGCGGCAGATACGCAGTATTTT
CDR3: CASSLMAGAQAADTQYF
size: .
D: TRBD2
J: TRBJ2-3
V: TRBV7-3

DNA: TGTGCCAGCAGTGAAGTGGGGACTAGCGGGAGGGGGTATTACAATGAGCAGTTCTTC
CDR3: CASSEVGTSGRGYYNEQFF
size: .
D: TRBD2
J: TRBJ2-1
V: TRBV6-1

DNA: TGTGCCGTCCAGCAGTGGGCTAGCGGGAGGTACGAGCAGTACTTC
CDR3: CAVQQWASGRYEQYF
size: once
D: TRBD2
J: TRBJ2-7
V: TRBV6-5

DNA: TGTGCCAGCAGCTTGGGTCGGGGTGGAGCTGGGGCCAACGTCCTGACTTTC
CDR3: CASSLGRGGAGANVLTF
size: .
D: .
J: TRBJ2-6
V: TRBV5-4

DNA: TGTGCCACCCGACAGGGATTGAACACTGAAGCTTTCTTT
CDR3: CATRQGLNTEAFF
size: few
D: TRBD1
J: TRBJ1-1
V: TRBV10-3

DNA: TGTGCCAGCAGCCCTCAATGGGGGCTCTGGGGGAACTATGGCTACACCTTC
CDR3: CASSPQWGLWGNYGYTF
size: .
D: .
J: TRBJ1-2
V: TRBV7-9

DNA: TGTGCCACCCGAACTAGCGGGAACAATGAGCAGTTCTTC
CDR3: CATRTSGNNEQFF
size: .
D: TRBD2
J: TRBJ2-1
V: TRBV25-1

DNA: TGTGCCAGCAGCGTAGCAAGTCAGAGCGACTACGAGCAGTACTTC
CDR3: CASSVASQSDYEQYF
size: .
D: .
J: TRBJ2-7
V: TRBV9